Listed here are 10 T cell receptor beta chains from one sample, sequenced in a study of Ad26.COV2.S vaccination and SARS-CoV-2 variants (dated by TCRdb to 2020 to 2022). The library was made by the immunoSEQ multiplex PCR assay. TCRdb mirrors the immuneACCESS table, restricted to in-frame sequences. Some clones are absent from its copies; in checked studies, under half trace to an unresolved V gene, and the reason for the others is unknown. This sample holds around 350,000 clones; 90% to 95% were observed only once. The ten largest make up 3.9% of the sample. The time point tag for this specimen amounts to: individuals recovered from natural SARS-CoV-2 infection. The sequences come from peripheral blood, collected after recovery from COVID-19. These receptors were collected from a human donor who had recovered from COVID-19.

This rearrangement joins TRBV5-1 to TRBJ2-5; TRBD1 or TRBD2 may be the D gene (5 bases each). Germline loops: CDR1 SGHRS, CDR2 YFSETQ. V was clipped by 4 bases and J by 4 bases, with 20 bases between them. The CDR3 runs 16 residues. CDR3: CASSEVVAGSRETQYF. CDR3 nucleotide sequence: TGCGCCAGCAGCGAAGTTGTTGCAGGGAGTAGAGAGACCCAGTACTTC.

This chain links TRBV4-2 with TRBJ1-1, with 7 bases fitting TRBD1. The germline gives CDR1 LGHNA, CDR2 YNFKEQ. This CDR3 region has 17 residues. V lost 4 bases and J lost 2; bases outside the gene matches: 13. The DNA for the CDR3 is TGTGCCAGCAGCCCCTTAGGGCGACAGGGACTAAACACTGAAGCTTTCTTT. It translates to CASSPLGRQGLNTEAFF.

The V gene is TRBV5-8, the J gene TRBJ2-7; no clear D. The CDR3 length is 14 residues. Trimming stripped 4 bases from V and 3 bases from J, with 14 bases between. CDR1 is SGHTS and CDR2 is YDEGEE in the germline V gene. This CDR3 is CASSPGLYNYEQYF. CDR3 sequence (DNA): TGTGCCAGCAGCCCCGGTTTATATAACTACGAGCAGTACTTC.

This clone was seen a single time. Distinct nucleotide sequences in the sample also encode this CDR3. The CDR3 bases are TGCGCCAGCAGCTCAGATGGATCTAATGAAAAACTGTTTTTT. Amino acid sequence: CASSSDGSNEKLFF. The chain has TRBV5-1 and TRBJ1-4; D gene unclear. The ends were cut back, 3 bases at V and 3 bases at J, with 9 bases in the middle. The length of the CDR3 is 14 residues. Germline CDR1 SGHRS, CDR2 YFSETQ.

This chain joins TRBV3-1 (or the pseudogene TRBV3-2) and TRBJ1-2, with D perhaps TRBD1 (5 bases). Germline assignment: CDR1 LGHDT and CDR2 YNNKEL (reference sequence). CDR3 length equals 13 residues. V lost 4 bases and J 5 bases, leaving 11 bases between the germline ends. The CDR3 DNA reads as TGTGCCAGCAGCCCGACAGTGGGGTATGGCTACACCTTC. It specifies CASSPTVGYGYTF.

This rearrangement joins TRBV5-5 to TRBJ2-7; no firm D call. V was trimmed by 2 bases and J by 3 bases, leaving 9 bases between them. Germline V gene sequence: CDR1 SGHKS, CDR2 YYEKEE (reference sequence). CDR3 size: 13 residues. The CDR3 DNA sequence: TGTGCCAGCAGCTTCGGCGGATTCTACGAGCAGTACTTC. This codes for CASSFGGFYEQYF.

The rearrangement links TRBV5-6 to TRBJ1-1; D unresolved. Trimming took 2 bases from V and 6 from J, leaving 8 bases between them. The CDR3 consists of 12 residues. Per germline, CDR1 SGHDT and CDR2 YYEEEE. This CDR3 reads CASSFGVAEAFF. CDR3 DNA: TGTGCCAGCAGCTTCGGGGTAGCTGAAGCTTTCTTT.

The chain has TRBV4-1 and TRBJ1-2; no clear D gene. Trimming took off 0 bases at V and 8 bases at J, with 19 bases between the two ends. Germline V lookup: CDR1 MGHRA, CDR2 YSYEKL. The length of the CDR3 is 16 residues. CDR3 in amino acids: CASSQDRQPGRWGYTF. The CDR3 DNA follows: TGCGCCAGCAGCCAAGATAGGCAGCCCGGCCGATGGGGCTACACCTTC.

The chain uses TRBV11-1 and TRBJ2-5; D uncertain. Trimming shortened V by 3 bases and J by 0 bases, and 8 bases separated the two germline ends. Looked up from germline, CDR1 is SGHAT and CDR2 is FQDESV (reference sequence). The CDR3 extends over 14 amino acids. This CDR3 is CASSLMGNQETQYF. In nucleotides, the CDR3 is TGTGCCAGCAGCTTGATGGGGAACCAAGAGACCCAGTACTTC.

The J gene is TRBJ1-6, the V gene TRBV5-1, with no clear D. Per germline, CDR1 SGHRS and CDR2 YFSETQ. The CDR3 is 16 residues long. With 1 base removed from V and 4 bases from J, the gap between germline ends came to 12 bases. CDR3 DNA sequence: TGCGCCAGCAGCTTGACCGATACGACTTATAATTCACCCCTCCACTTT. Translation gives CASSLTDTTYNSPLHF.